The 25 T cell receptor beta chains presented below share a single source sample, sequenced in a study of blood T cells in healthy people across ages. The second PCR ran roughly 7 to 11 cycles with a sample-barcoded 5' primer and J-beta primers. Each CDR3 protein is one row after TCRdb ran MiXCR on the 5' RACE reads. The repertoire holds approximately 960,000 distinct CDR3 sequences, roughly 28% seen once, with about 9.4% in the top ten. Separately, the same data were catalogued under a study of T cells of mothers and their children.

Input material: blood. The receptor set was obtained from a middle-aged woman in good health.

This clonotype was found many times. V is TRBV11-2 and J is TRBJ2-5; D remains ambiguous. Trimming pared 9 bases from V and 5 bases from J, leaving 16 bases between. This CDR3 has 13 residues. The V gene's germline CDR1 is SGHAT and CDR2 FQNNGV. CDR3 residues: CASTVASFETQYF. CDR3 DNA: TGTGCCAGTACGGTTGCCTCCTTTGAGACCCAGTACTTC.

This clonotype occurred a few times. The CDR3 region is CASRPTGGGPQGYTF. The DNA of the CDR3 is TGTGCCAGCAGACCAACAGGGGGCGGTCCCCAAGGCTACACCTTC. V gene TRBV7-9 combines with J gene TRBJ1-2; 9 bases line up with TRBD1. The CDR3 spans 15 residues. Germline-derived CDR1 and CDR2 are SEHNR and FQNEAQ (reference sequence). J was trimmed by 8 bases and V by 6 bases; bases with no gene match: 13.

DNA of the CDR3: TGCAGTGCCCTGACAGCGGCCTACTACGAGCAGTACTTC. Translating gives CSALTAAYYEQYF. The chain is built from TRBV20-1 and TRBJ2-7, with D possibly being TRBD1 or TRBD2 (5 bases each). CDR3 length equals 13 residues. Germline-derived CDR1 and CDR2 are DFQATT and SNEGSKA (reference sequence). V was trimmed by 6 bases and J by 3 bases, leaving 15 bases between them.

V usage is TRBV5-1 and J usage is TRBJ2-1; 12 nucleotides agree with TRBD1. This CDR3 is built from 15 residues. Germline loops: CDR1 SGHRS, CDR2 YFSETQ. With 1 base clipped from V and 8 bases from J, the junction kept 4 bases outside the gene matches. The CDR3 sequence: CASSLSGQGADEQFF. DNA of the CDR3: TGCGCCAGCAGCTTGTCGGGACAGGGGGCGGATGAGCAGTTCTTC.

Many counts were recorded for this clonotype. The rearrangement links TRBV12-3 or TRBV12-4 to TRBJ1-2; no clear D. This CDR3 region has 13 residues. Between the trimmed V and J ends, which lost 5 bases and 0 bases, there was a span of 7 bases. The CDR3 here is CASSTPPNYGYTF. CDR3 coding DNA: TGTGCCAGCAGTACCCCACCTAACTATGGCTACACCTTC.

This clonotype was detected many times. The chain couples TRBV6-2 or TRBV6-3 to TRBJ2-1; D possibly corresponds to TRBD1 (6 bases). V lost 2 bases, J lost 8 bases, and 16 bases lay in between. This CDR3 is built from 15 residues. Germline assignment: CDR1 MNHEY and CDR2 SVGEGT. The CDR3 region is CASSYNLRGGYEQFF. The CDR3 nucleotides are TGTGCCAGCAGTTACAATCTCAGGGGCGGCTATGAGCAGTTCTTC.

This clonotype was recorded a few times. The chain carries TRBV19 and TRBJ2-1, with 7 bases fitting TRBD1. Germline-derived CDR1 and CDR2 are LNHDA and SQIVND (reference sequence). This CDR3 region has 15 residues. J lost 13 bases, V lost 3 bases, and 15 bases had no gene match. DNA of the CDR3: TGTGCCAGTAGTATGCCGACAGGGTCCAGGGAGACCCAGTTCTTC. It codes for CASSMPTGSRETQFF.

This chain joins TRBV20-1 and TRBJ2-5, with D possibly matching TRBD2 (6 bases). The closer fit of TRBJ2-7 to the DNA end suggests the J call may be wrong. The CDR3 covers 14 residues. Germline CDR1 reads DFQATT; CDR2 reads SNEGSKA (reference sequence). The CDR3 nucleotides are TGCAGTGTCAGCCGGGACTCAAGGGGACCCGAGCAGTACTTC. Translated, it gives CSVSRDSRGPEQYF.

The rearrangement links TRBV12-3 or TRBV12-4 to TRBJ2-3; TRBD2 matches at 7 bases. V shed 6 bases, J shed 4 bases, and the junction held 7 bases outside the gene matches. The CDR3 covers 14 residues. CDR3 coding DNA: TGTGCCAGCAGCCACGGGAGGCGAGCAGATACGCAGTATTTT. It encodes CASSHGRRADTQYF.

This clonotype was recorded many times. This sequence joins TRBV12-3 or TRBV12-4 and TRBJ2-7, with D tentatively TRBD2 (6 bases). The CDR3 contains 15 residues. Trimming removed 1 base at V and 3 bases at J, with 13 bases between. The CDR3 bases are TGTGCCAGCAGTTTAGAGAGACTAGTCATCTACGAGCAGTACTTC. Translation: CASSLERLVIYEQYF.

About this clonotype: A much larger clone lies one base from this, so it may be a read error. The chain combines TRBV12-3 or TRBV12-4 with TRBJ2-1; D gene ambiguous. The end of the DNA aligns better with TRBJ2-7, so the J call may be wrong. This CDR3 comprises 16 residues. The CDR3 DNA follows: TGTACCAGCAGTTTAGCACTCATCCGGGCCTTCGACGAGCAGTACTTC. It yields the protein CTSSLALIRAFDEQYF.

This clonotype has more than one count but fewer than ten. The chain employs TRBV5-1 and TRBJ2-5; D assignment may be TRBD1 or TRBD2 (5 bases each). V was pared by 4 bases and J by 2 bases, with 12 bases between. Germline V CDR1 and CDR2: SGHRS, YFSETQ. The CDR3 runs 14 residues. The CDR3 DNA is TGCGCCAGCAGCGGGGGAGCGGTTCAAGAGACCCAGTACTTC. Translated: CASSGGAVQETQYF.

V and J are TRBV7-2 and TRBJ2-5; 8 nucleotides line up with TRBD2. The germline V gene has CDR1 SGHTA and CDR2 FQGNSA. This CDR3 has 14 residues. Germline trimming cut 3 bases from V and 7 bases from J; bases unmatched to any gene: 7. The CDR3 protein is CASSLGRGGVTQYF. In DNA, the CDR3 is TGTGCCAGCAGCTTGGGTCGGGGGGGTGTGACCCAGTACTTC.

This clonotype came up once. A junction boundary mismatches the germline segment, possibly from a read error. The V and J genes are TRBV29-1 and TRBJ2-2; possible D gene TRBD1, 8 bases. The CDR3 extends over 14 amino acids. Germline lookup yields CDR1 SQVTM and CDR2 ANQGSEA. Here the CDR3 reads CSVDGQGGTGERFF. The CDR3 DNA follows: TGCAGCGTTGATGGACAGGGAGGGACCGGGGAGCGGTTTTTT.

The CDR3 region is CASMYTEAFF. The CDR3 DNA reads TGTGCCAGCATGTATACTGAAGCTTTCTTT. The J gene is TRBJ1-1, the V gene TRBV12-3 or TRBV12-4; no clear D gene. Trimming cost V 7 bases and J 5 bases, with 5 bases left between them. There are 10 residues in the CDR3.

This clonotype was detected ten times or more. The chain uses TRBV7-2 and TRBJ2-7, with D uncertain. V was clipped by 2 bases and J by 7 bases, with 6 bases between them. Germline CDR1 reads SGHTA; CDR2 reads FQGNSA. The CDR3 extends over 11 amino acids. CDR3 bases: TGTGCCAGCAGCTTAACCGGAGAGCAGTACTTC. It is translated as CASSLTGEQYF.

This clonotype was recorded many times. The rearrangement joins TRBV20-1 to TRBJ2-1; the D gene is possibly TRBD2 (6 bases). The CDR3 covers 14 residues. Germline loops: CDR1 DFQATT, CDR2 SNEGSKA (reference sequence). Deletions cut 3 bases from V and 0 bases from J, with 9 bases between. The CDR3 here is CSASAGSSYNEQFF. CDR3 nucleotide sequence: TGCAGTGCTAGTGCGGGGAGCTCCTACAATGAGCAGTTCTTC.

In the case of this clonotype: The CDR3 ends on some other residue instead of the conserved phenylalanine or tryptophan, so this is likely a read error. The chain recombines TRBV15 with TRBJ2-4; 9 positions match TRBD1. CDR3 length: 16 amino acids. CDR1 LNHNV and CDR2 YYDKDF come from the germline V gene (reference sequence). V lost 5 bases, J lost 0 bases, and 5 bases stayed unmatched. The CDR3 spells CATSQQGAIAKNIQYV. The CDR3 DNA is TGTGCCACCAGCCAACAGGGGGCGATAGCCAAAAACATTCAGTACGTC.

This chain connects TRBV3-1 to TRBJ1-4; possibly TRBD1 for D (5 bases). The CDR3 spans 13 residues. Germline lookup yields CDR1 LGHDT and CDR2 YNNKEL (reference sequence). Trimming removed 2 bases at V and 10 bases at J, with 11 bases between. The CDR3 region is CASSQPAGGKLFF. The CDR3 DNA follows: TGTGCCAGCAGCCAACCAGCGGGGGGAAAACTGTTTTTT.

As regards this clonotype: A much larger clone sits a single nucleotide away, making a read error possible. V and J are TRBV28 and TRBJ1-6, with TRBD1 matching 7 bases. Germline CDR1 reads MDHEN; CDR2 reads SYDVKM. This CDR3 is 16 amino acids long. CDR3 amino acids: CASSFSGGGYNSPIHF. CDR3 DNA: TGTGCCAGCAGTTTCTCAGGGGGAGGCTATAATTCACCCATCCACTTT.

The chain couples TRBV5-1 to TRBJ2-3; D perhaps matches TRBD2 (5 bases). CDR1 SGHRS and CDR2 YFSETQ come from the germline V gene. The CDR3 runs 15 residues. V lost 0 bases and J 1 base, leaving 9 bases between the germline ends. The CDR3 sequence: CASSLVTRGTDTQYF. The CDR3 DNA reads as TGCGCCAGCAGCTTGGTAACTAGGGGCACAGATACGCAGTATTTT.

This sequence joins TRBV5-1 and TRBJ2-7; the match to TRBD2 covers 13 bases. V was clipped by 5 bases and J by 5 bases; unmatched bases: 10. The germline V gene has CDR1 SGHRS and CDR2 YFSETQ. CDR3 length equals 16 residues. The chain's CDR3 is CASSSGGLAGSNEQYF. In DNA form, the CDR3 reads TGCGCCAGCAGTTCCGGGGGACTAGCGGGGAGCAACGAGCAGTACTTC.

This clonotype was detected ten times or more. The chain recombines TRBV7-3 with TRBJ2-1; 10 bases map to TRBD2. This CDR3 is built from 14 residues. Germline values: CDR1 SGHTA, CDR2 FQGTGA. Unmatched junction bases numbered 4, after V lost 3 bases and J lost 8 bases. The CDR3 loop is CASSFSGGRDEQFF. The DNA of the CDR3 is TGTGCCAGCAGCTTTAGCGGGGGGCGGGATGAGCAGTTCTTC.

Comments on this clonotype: Likely a read error: the CDR3 ends without its conserved phenylalanine or tryptophan. The rearrangement links TRBV5-1 to TRBJ2-5; D may be TRBD2 (6 bases). V lost 2 bases and J 3 bases, leaving 14 bases between the germline ends. The germline V gene encodes CDR1 SGHRS and CDR2 YFSETQ. This CDR3 region has 15 residues. The CDR3 loop is CASSFFSQREETQYI. Written as DNA, the CDR3 is TGCGCCAGCAGCTTTTTTAGTCAGCGGGAAGAGACCCAGTACATC.

In its sample, this clonotype was seen a few times. The chain couples TRBV5-8 to TRBJ2-1; 9 bases match TRBD1. Germline loops: CDR1 SGHTS, CDR2 YDEGEE. Germline trimming cut 0 bases from V and 2 bases from J; bases unmatched to any gene: 6. The CDR3 extends over 17 amino acids. The CDR3: CASSLGSTGGTYNEQFF. The CDR3 coding sequence is TGTGCCAGCAGCTTGGGATCGACAGGGGGAACCTACAATGAGCAGTTCTTC. The variable domain in full, with the rest retrieved from reference TRBV5-8 and TRBJ2-1, is EAGVTQSPTHLIKTRGQQATLRCSPISGHTSVYWYQQALGLGLQFLLWYDEGEERNRGNFPPRFSGRQFPNYSSELNVNALELEDSALYLCASSLGSTGGTYNEQFFGPGTRLTVL.